This T cell receptor (beta chain) was found in a study of CD8+ T cells in alopecia areata. Between the trimmed V and J ends, which lost 5 bases and 9 bases, there was a span of 26 bases. This CDR3 has 16 residues. Per germline, CDR1 MDHEN and CDR2 SYDVKM. After isolation, RNA underwent reverse transcription to generate cDNA as the sequencing template. The protocol was immunoSEQ multiplex PCR, while the TCRdb copy is restricted to in-frame clones and leaves out a portion. Of approximately 89,000 clones detected, about 53% appear once; the ten largest clones hold under 6.5%. Specimens obtained from alopecia areata patients comprised lesional scalp punch biopsies and peripheral blood.

V and J are TRBV28 and TRBJ2-7; perhaps D is TRBD1 or TRBD2 (5 bases each). The sample was NKG2D-high CD8+ T cells sorted from blood. The sequence derives from a human donor with alopecia areata. CDR3 nucleotide sequence: TGTGCCAGCAGTCCAGGGCACCGGGACCCCTATACCGGGCAGTACTTC. This sequence encodes CASSPGHRDPYTGQYF.